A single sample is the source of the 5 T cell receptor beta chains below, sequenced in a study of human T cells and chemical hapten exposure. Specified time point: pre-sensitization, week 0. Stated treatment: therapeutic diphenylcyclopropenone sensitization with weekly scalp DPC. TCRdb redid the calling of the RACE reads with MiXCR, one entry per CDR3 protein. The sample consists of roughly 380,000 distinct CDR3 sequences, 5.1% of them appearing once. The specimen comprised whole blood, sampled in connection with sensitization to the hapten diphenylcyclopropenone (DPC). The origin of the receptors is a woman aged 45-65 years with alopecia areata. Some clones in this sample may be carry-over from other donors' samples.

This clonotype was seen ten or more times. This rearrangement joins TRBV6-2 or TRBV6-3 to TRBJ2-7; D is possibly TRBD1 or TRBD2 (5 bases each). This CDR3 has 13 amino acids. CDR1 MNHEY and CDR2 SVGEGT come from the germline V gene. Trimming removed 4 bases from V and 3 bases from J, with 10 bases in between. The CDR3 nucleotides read TGTGCCAGCAGTTGGGACGGCCACTACGAGCAGTACTTC. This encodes CASSWDGHYEQYF.

The CDR3 nucleotides read TGTGCCAGCAGTTTACGGGCAGGTCTGTTCCACGAGCAGTACTTC. Translated: CASSLRAGLFHEQYF. This sequence joins TRBV27 and TRBJ2-7; no definite D call. Germline loops: CDR1 MNHEY, CDR2 SMNVEV (reference sequence). The CDR3 is 15 amino acids. Trimming removed 2 bases at V and 5 bases at J, with 16 bases between.

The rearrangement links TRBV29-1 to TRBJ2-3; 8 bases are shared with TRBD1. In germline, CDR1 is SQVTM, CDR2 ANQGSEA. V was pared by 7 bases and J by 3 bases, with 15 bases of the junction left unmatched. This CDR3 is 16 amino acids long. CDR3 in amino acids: CSAPGQAPRGTDTQYF. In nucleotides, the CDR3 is TGCAGCGCACCGGGACAGGCACCCCGGGGGACAGATACGCAGTATTTT.

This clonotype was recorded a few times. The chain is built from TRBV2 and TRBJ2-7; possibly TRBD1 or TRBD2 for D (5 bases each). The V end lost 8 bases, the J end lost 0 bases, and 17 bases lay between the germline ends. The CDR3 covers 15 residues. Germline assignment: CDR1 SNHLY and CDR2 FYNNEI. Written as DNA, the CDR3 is TGTGCCAGCCAGGATTTTGCAGGGAGCTCCTACGAGCAGTACTTC. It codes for CASQDFAGSSYEQYF.

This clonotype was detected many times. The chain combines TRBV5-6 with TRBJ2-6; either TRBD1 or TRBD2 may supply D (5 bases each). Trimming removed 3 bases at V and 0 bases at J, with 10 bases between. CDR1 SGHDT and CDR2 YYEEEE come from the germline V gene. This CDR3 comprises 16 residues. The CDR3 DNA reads TGTGCCAGCAGCTGGGGGTCCCTCTCTGGGGCCAACGTCCTGACTTTC. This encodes CASSWGSLSGANVLTF.